Detailed here is one TCR beta chain. This record comes from a study of CD8 T cells in Susac syndrome. The authors negatively isolated CD8+ and CD4+ T cells and FACS-enriched TEMRA cells. With random hexamers, about 0.45 to 1 ug RNA was reverse transcribed. Multiplex PCR with immunoSEQ amplified the TCR beta CDR3 across 54 Vbeta and 13 Jbeta. TCRdb re-analysed the immunoSEQ multiplex PCR reads in MiXCR, keeping a single row per CDR3 protein. The profile shows some 400,000 distinct CDR3 sequences, roughly 85% of them singletons. The CDR3 has 14 amino acids. Germline V gene lookup returns CDR1 MGHRA and CDR2 YSYEKL. V lost 1 base, J lost 3 bases, and 10 bases lay in between.

This sequence joins TRBV4-1 and TRBJ2-7; no definite D call. This TCR came from a human donor with multiple sclerosis. The source material was CD8+ T cells from PBMCs. The CDR3, as DNA: TGCGCCAGCAGCCAAGGGGTCTATCTCTACGAGCAGTACTTC. It yields the protein CASSQGVYLYEQYF.